A selection of T cell receptor beta chains follows, all from one sample in a study of T-cell memory formation after mild COVID-19. TCRdb re-analysed the 5' RACE reads in MiXCR, keeping a single row per CDR3 protein. Of roughly 110,000 distinct CDR3 sequences in the sample, approximately 15% were seen once. The sequencing sample was made of PBMCs or a T cell subset sorted from them (not recorded which). Every receptor here comes from a man aged 18 to 29 who had mild COVID-19 (a few samples of this study predate the infection). Cell type and time point are not known. Each CDR3 is given with its conserved first and last residue. The D gene is left open where the match is weak. Expanded clones are given a class, and other clones once, few, many or no size at all.

>TRBD2|TRBJ2-5|TRBV2|few
TGTGCCAGCACCCAGCGGGGGGCCCAAGAGACCCAGTACTTC
CASTQRGAQETQYF
>.|TRBJ2-1|TRBV27|.
TGTGCCAGCAGAACGGGCCATCCCGGGGGGCAGAGTGAGCAGTTCTTC
CASRTGHPGGQSEQFF
>TRBD1|TRBJ2-4|TRBV9|.
TGTGCCAGCAGCGGCAGAGAGACCGGGACAGAAATTCAGTACTTC
CASSGRETGTEIQYF
>TRBD2|TRBJ2-7|TRBV6-5|.
TGTGCCAGCACCCCTAGCGGAGACTACGAGCAGTACTTC
CASTPSGDYEQYF
>.|TRBJ1-5|TRBV4-1|few
TGCGCCAGCAGCCAAGATTGGGGGACCCCCGGGCAGCCCCAGCATTTT
CASSQDWGTPGQPQHF
>.|TRBJ1-2|TRBV7-2|few
TGTGCCAGCGGTTGGGGGGCAGCCGCCTCGGGTGGCTACACCTTC
CASGWGAAASGGYTF
>TRBD1|TRBJ1-2|TRBV3-1|.
TGTGCCAGCAGCCAAGTTCAGGGGGAAGGCTATGGCTACACCTTC
CASSQVQGEGYGYTF
>TRBD2|TRBJ2-1|TRBV12-3/TRBV12-4|.
TGTGCCAGCAGTTTAACGGGGGGGTTGGATGAGCAGTTCTTC
CASSLTGGLDEQFF
>.|TRBJ1-5|TRBV5-6|.
TGTGCCAGCAGCTTAGAGGTTGCGAATCAGCCCCAGCATTTT
CASSLEVANQPQHF
>TRBD2|TRBJ2-7|TRBV20-1|few
TGCAGTGCTAGATCCGGGAGGGAGCAGTACTTC
CSARSGREQYF
>TRBD1|TRBJ2-2|TRBV6-5|few
TGTGCCAGCAGCCCCCGGGACAGATACACCGGGGAGCTGTTTTTT
CASSPRDRYTGELFF
>TRBD1|TRBJ2-5|TRBV6-1|many
TGTGCCAGCAGTGAAGCGACAGGGGGCCAAGAGACCCAGTACTTC
CASSEATGGQETQYF
>TRBD2|TRBJ2-3|TRBV27|few
TGTGCCAGCAGTTTACTGGCGGGGGTGGATACGCAGTATTTT
CASSLLAGVDTQYF
>.|TRBJ2-3|TRBV6-2/TRBV6-3|once
TGTGCCAGCAGTTACTCCCCCTCGGCTGGAGATACGCAGTATTTT
CASSYSPSAGDTQYF
>TRBD1|TRBJ1-2|TRBV30|few
TGTGCCTGGAGTTACGGACAGGAAATGATCACCTTC
CAWSYGQEMITF
>TRBD1|TRBJ1-1|TRBV5-1|.
TGCGCCAGCAGCGAGGGGGCAGGAAACACTGAAGCTTTCTTT
CASSEGAGNTEAFF
>.|TRBJ1-6|TRBV6-2/TRBV6-3|.
TGTGCCAGCAGTTTGATGAGCTCCTATAATTCACCCCTCCACTTT
CASSLMSSYNSPLHF
>.|TRBJ1-1|TRBV10-3|few
TGTGCCACCCGGCCAAGGGTGGGCACTGAAGCTTTCTTT
CATRPRVGTEAFF
>TRBD1|TRBJ2-4|TRBV7-8|.
TGTGCCAGCAGCTTAGTACAGGGGGACATTCAGTACTTC
CASSLVQGDIQYF
>.|TRBJ2-7|TRBV4-1|.
TGCGCCAGCAGCCAGGACAACTCCTACGAGCAGTACTTC
CASSQDNSYEQYF
>.|TRBJ2-6|TRBV12-3/TRBV12-4|.
TGTGCCAGCAGTTTTGGGTCGCGAGGGGCCAACGTCCTGACTTTC
CASSFGSRGANVLTF
>TRBD1|TRBJ1-3|TRBV11-2|.
TGTGCCAGCAGCTCCGGACAGGGGGCGCCTGGAAACACCATATATTTT
CASSSGQGAPGNTIYF
>.|TRBJ1-5|TRBV19|few
TGTGCCAGTACGGAAGACTTTAATCAGCCCCAGCATTTT
CASTEDFNQPQHF
>.|TRBJ1-5|TRBV15|few
TGTGCCACCAGCAGACCCCCGGGGAATCAGCCCCAGCATTTT
CATSRPPGNQPQHF
>TRBD2|TRBJ2-3|TRBV24-1|few
TGTGCCACCAGTGATTTGAGTAGCGGGGGAGCCGCAGATACGCAGTATTTT
CATSDLSSGGAADTQYF
>.|TRBJ2-3|TRBV19|.
TGTGCCAGTAGTATCTTACTCGTTGGGGGAGTCACAGATACGCAGTATTTT
CASSILLVGGVTDTQYF
>TRBD1|TRBJ2-2|TRBV5-1|many
TGCGCCAGCGGATCGGGGGACAGGTTCCCCGGGGAGCTGTTTTTT
CASGSGDRFPGELFF
>.|TRBJ2-1|TRBV29-1|.
TGCAGCGTTAGAGCGGCCACCGGACTCAATGAGCAGTTCTTC
CSVRAATGLNEQFF
>TRBD1|TRBJ2-7|TRBV9|few
TGTGCCAGCAGCCCTAACAGGGGGAACGAGCAGTACTTC
CASSPNRGNEQYF
>TRBD1|TRBJ2-5|TRBV4-3|.
TGCGCCAGCAGCCCTAGGGACAGGGTGGGGGAGACCCAGTACTTC
CASSPRDRVGETQYF
>.|TRBJ2-4|TRBV20-1|.
TGCAGTGCTAGAGGTCCCAACGGGGCAGCCAAAAACATTCAGTACTTC
CSARGPNGAAKNIQYF
>TRBD2|TRBJ2-1|TRBV4-1|few
TGCGCCAGCAGCCAAGGGGGTAGCGGGGGGGCCGAGTTCTTC
CASSQGGSGGAEFF